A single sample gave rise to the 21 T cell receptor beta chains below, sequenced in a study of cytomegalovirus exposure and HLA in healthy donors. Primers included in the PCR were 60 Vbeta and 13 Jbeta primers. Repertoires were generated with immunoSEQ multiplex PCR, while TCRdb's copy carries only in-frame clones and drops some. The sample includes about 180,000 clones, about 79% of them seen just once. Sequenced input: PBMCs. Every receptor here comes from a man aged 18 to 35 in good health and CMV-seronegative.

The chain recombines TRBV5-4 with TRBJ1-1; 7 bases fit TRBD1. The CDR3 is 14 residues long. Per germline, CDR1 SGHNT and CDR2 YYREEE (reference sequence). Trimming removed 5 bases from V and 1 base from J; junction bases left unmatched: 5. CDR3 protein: CASSLGQENTEAFF. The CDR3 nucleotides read TGTGCCAGCAGTCTTGGACAGGAGAACACTGAAGCTTTCTTT.

The CDR3 region is CASSQFPGEAFF. The CDR3 DNA reads TGCGCCAGCAGCCAATTTCCCGGAGAGGCTTTCTTT. V and J are TRBV4-1 and TRBJ1-1; D is uncertain. The CDR3 contains 12 residues. Germline CDR1 reads MGHRA; CDR2 reads YSYEKL. The ends were cut back, 2 bases at V and 11 bases at J, with 12 bases in the middle.

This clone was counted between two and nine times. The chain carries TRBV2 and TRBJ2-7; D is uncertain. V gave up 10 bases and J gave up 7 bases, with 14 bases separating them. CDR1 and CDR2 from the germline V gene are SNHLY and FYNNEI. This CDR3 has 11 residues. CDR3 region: CATLDQLEQYF. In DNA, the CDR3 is TGTGCCACCCTAGACCAGTTAGAGCAGTACTTC.

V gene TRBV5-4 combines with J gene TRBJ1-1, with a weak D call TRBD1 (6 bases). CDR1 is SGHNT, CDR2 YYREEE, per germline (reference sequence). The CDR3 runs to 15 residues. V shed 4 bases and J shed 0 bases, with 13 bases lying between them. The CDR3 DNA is TGTGCCAGCAGCCCAGGACAGAAGATGAACACTGAAGCTTTCTTT. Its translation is CASSPGQKMNTEAFF.

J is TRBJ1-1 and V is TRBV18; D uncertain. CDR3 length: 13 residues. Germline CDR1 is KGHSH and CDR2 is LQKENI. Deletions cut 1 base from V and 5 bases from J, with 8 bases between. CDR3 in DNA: TGTGCCAGCTCACCACTGGTGACAACTGAAGCTTTCTTT. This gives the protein CASSPLVTTEAFF.

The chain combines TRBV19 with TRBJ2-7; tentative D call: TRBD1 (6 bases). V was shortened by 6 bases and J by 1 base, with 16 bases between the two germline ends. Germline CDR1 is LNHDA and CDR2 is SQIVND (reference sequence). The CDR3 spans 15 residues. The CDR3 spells CASSGGQPTSYEQYF. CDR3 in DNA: TGTGCCAGTAGCGGCGGACAGCCTACGTCCTACGAGCAGTACTTC.

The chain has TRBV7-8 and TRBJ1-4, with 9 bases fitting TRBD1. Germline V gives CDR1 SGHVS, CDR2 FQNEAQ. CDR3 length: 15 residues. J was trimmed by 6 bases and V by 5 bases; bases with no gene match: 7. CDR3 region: CASSTWTGDYEKLFF. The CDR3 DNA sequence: TGTGCCAGCAGCACGTGGACAGGGGATTATGAAAAACTGTTTTTT. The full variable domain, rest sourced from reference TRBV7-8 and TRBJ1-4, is GAGVSQSPRYKVAKRGQDVALRCDPISGHVSLFWYQQALGQGPEFLTYFQNEAQLDKSGLPSDRFFAERPEGSVSTLKIQRTQQEDSAVYLCASSTWTGDYEKLFFGSGTQLSVL.

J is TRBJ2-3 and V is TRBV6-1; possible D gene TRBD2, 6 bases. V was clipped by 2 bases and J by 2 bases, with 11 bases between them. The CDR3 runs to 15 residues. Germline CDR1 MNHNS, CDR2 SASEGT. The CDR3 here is CASSELGGITDTQYF. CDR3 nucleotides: TGTGCCAGCAGTGAACTGGGAGGAATCACAGATACGCAGTATTTT.

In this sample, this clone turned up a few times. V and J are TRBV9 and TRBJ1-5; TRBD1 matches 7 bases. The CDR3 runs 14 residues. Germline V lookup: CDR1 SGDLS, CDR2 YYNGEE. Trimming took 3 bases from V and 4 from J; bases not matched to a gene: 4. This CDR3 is CASSAGTVNQPQHF. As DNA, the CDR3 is TGTGCCAGCAGCGCCGGGACAGTAAATCAGCCCCAGCATTTT.

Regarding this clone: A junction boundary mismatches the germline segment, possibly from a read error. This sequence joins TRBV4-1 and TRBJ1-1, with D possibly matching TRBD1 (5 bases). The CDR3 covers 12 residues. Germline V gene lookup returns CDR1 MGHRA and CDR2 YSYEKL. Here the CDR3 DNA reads TGCGCCAGCAGCCAGGACCCAGGGAAGAGGACGTTT. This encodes CASSQDPGKRTF.

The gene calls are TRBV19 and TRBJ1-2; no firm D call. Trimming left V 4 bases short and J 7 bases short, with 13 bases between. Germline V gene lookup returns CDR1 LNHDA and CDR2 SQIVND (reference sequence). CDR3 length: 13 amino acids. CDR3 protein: CASSTFRPGGYTF. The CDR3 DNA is TGTGCCAGTAGTACCTTTCGTCCAGGTGGCTACACCTTC.

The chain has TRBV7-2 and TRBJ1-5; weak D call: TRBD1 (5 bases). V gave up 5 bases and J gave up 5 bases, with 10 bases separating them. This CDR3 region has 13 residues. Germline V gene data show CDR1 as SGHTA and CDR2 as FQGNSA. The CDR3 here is CASSPRGDQPQHF. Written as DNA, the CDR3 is TGTGCCAGCAGCCCACGGGGGGATCAGCCCCAGCATTTT.

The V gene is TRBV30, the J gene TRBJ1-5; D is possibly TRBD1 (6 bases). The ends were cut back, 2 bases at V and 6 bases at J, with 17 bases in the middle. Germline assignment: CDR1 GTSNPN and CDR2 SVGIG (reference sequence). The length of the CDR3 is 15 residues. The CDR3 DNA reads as TGTGCCTGGAGTCTACCTGGGACATTGGGTCAGCCCCAGCATTTT. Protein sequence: CAWSLPGTLGQPQHF. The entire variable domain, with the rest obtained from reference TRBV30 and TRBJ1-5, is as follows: SQTIHQWPATLVQPVGSPLSLECTVEGTSNPNLYWYRQAAGRGLQLLFYSVGIGQISSEVPQNLSASRPQDRQFILSSKKLLLSDSGFYLCAWSLPGTLGQPQHFGDGTRLSIL.

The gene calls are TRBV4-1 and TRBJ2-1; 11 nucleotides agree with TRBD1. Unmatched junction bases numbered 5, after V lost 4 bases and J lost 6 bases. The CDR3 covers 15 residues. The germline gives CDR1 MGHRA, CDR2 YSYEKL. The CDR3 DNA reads TGCGCCAGCAGCCCGGACAGGGGGCGCCTCAATGAGCAGTTCTTC. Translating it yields CASSPDRGRLNEQFF.

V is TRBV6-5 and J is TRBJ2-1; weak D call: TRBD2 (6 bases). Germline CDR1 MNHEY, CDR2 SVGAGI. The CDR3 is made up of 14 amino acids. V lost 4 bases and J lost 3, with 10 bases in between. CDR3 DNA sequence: TGTGCCAGCAGTTTAACGGGAGACTACAATGAGCAGTTCTTC. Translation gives CASSLTGDYNEQFF.

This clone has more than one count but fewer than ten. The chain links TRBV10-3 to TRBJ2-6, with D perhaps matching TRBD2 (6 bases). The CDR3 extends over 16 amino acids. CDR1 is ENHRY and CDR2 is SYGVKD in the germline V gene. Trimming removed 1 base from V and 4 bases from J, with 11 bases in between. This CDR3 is CAISEWRGTGANVLTF. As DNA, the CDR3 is TGTGCCATCAGTGAGTGGCGGGGTACGGGGGCCAACGTCCTGACTTTC.

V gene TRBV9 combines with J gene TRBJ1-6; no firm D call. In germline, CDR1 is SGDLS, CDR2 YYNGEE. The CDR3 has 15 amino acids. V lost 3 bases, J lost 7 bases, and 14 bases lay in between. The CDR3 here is CASSASAQANSPLHF. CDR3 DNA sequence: TGTGCCAGCAGCGCATCAGCCCAGGCCAATTCACCCCTCCACTTT. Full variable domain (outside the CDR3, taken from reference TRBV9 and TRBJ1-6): DSGVTQTPKHLITATGQRVTLRCSPRSGDLSVYWYQQSLDQGLQFLIQYYNGEERAKGNILERFSAQQFPDLHSELNLSSLELGDSALYFCASSASAQANSPLHFGNGTRLTVT.

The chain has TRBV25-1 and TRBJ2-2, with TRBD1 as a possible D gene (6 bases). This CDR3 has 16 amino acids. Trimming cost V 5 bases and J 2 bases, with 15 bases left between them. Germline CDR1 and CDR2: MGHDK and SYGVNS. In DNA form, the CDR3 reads TGTGCCAGCAGTTTGGGGGCCGTATTCAACACCGGGGAGCTGTTTTTT. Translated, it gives CASSLGAVFNTGELFF.

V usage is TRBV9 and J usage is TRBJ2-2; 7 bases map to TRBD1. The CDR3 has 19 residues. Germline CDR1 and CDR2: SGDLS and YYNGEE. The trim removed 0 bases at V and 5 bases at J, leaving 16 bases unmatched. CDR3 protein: CASSVGLGAGQVGTGELFF. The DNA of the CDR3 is TGTGCCAGCAGCGTAGGTTTAGGGGCCGGACAGGTAGGGACCGGGGAGCTGTTTTTT.

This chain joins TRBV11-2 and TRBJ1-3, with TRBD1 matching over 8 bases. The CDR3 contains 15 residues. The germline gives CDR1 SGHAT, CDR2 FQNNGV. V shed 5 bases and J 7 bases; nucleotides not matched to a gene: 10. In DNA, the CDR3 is TGTGCCAGCAGCCCCCAGGGGGCCAGGGTCAACACCATATATTTT. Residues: CASSPQGARVNTIYF.

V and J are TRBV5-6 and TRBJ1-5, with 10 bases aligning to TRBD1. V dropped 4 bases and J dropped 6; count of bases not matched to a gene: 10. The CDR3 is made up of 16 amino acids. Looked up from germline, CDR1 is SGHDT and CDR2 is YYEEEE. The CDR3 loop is CASSRSGTGASQPQHF. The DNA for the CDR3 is TGTGCCAGCAGCCGGAGCGGGACAGGGGCCTCTCAGCCCCAGCATTTT. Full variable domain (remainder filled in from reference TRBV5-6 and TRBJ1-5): DAGVTQSPTHLIKTRGQQVTLRCSPKSGHDTVSWYQQALGQGPQFIFQYYEEEERQRGNFPDRFSGHQFPNYSSELNVNALLLGDSALYLCASSRSGTGASQPQHFGDGTRLSIL.